One sample yielded the 5 T cell receptor beta chains listed below, sequenced in a study of shared clonotypes between healthy human individuals. The data were produced by immunoSEQ multiplex PCR, yet TCRdb's version contains in-frame clones alone and is incomplete. The repertoire holds roughly 650,000 clones, with approximately 97% as singletons. The sequenced material came from naive CD4+ T cells sorted from blood. The subset here: CD45RA+ positively selected. These receptors all stem from a young woman in good health.

The chain recombines TRBV7-9 with TRBJ2-2, with 10 nucleotides matching TRBD2. The CDR3 sequence is 16 residues long. From germline, CDR1 is SEHNR and CDR2 FQNEAQ (reference sequence). V shed 5 bases, J shed 6 bases, and the junction held 9 bases outside the gene matches. DNA for the CDR3: TGTGCCAGCAGCCAATGGGGGACTAGCGAACCCGGGGAGCTGTTTTTT. Its translation is CASSQWGTSEPGELFF.

The chain carries TRBV6-1 and TRBJ2-7, with no clear D. The CDR3 has 10 amino acids. Trimming stripped 5 bases from V and 4 bases from J, with 3 bases between. CDR1 and CDR2 (germline): MNHNS, SASEGT. The CDR3 is CASSRYEQYF. CDR3 bases: TGTGCCAGCAGTCGATACGAGCAGTACTTC.

The genes are TRBV2 and TRBJ2-2, with a weak D call TRBD1 (6 bases). The CDR3 spans 14 residues. Germline CDR1 SNHLY, CDR2 FYNNEI. Between the trimmed V and J ends, which lost 4 bases and 8 bases, there was a span of 14 bases. CDR3 in amino acids: CASSGQVGMGELFF. The CDR3 DNA follows: TGTGCCAGCAGTGGACAGGTTGGGATGGGGGAGCTGTTTTTT.

The chain uses TRBV7-3 and TRBJ2-5; TRBD2 aligns across 8 bases. Trimming at V came to 11 bases and at J to 5 bases, leaving 4 bases not matched to a gene. Looked up from germline, CDR1 is SGHTA and CDR2 is FQGTGA. The CDR3 is 11 amino acids. The CDR3 coding sequence is TGTGCCCGGGGGGGCTGGGAGACCCAGTACTTC. Its translation: CARGGWETQYF.

The genes are TRBV6-5 and TRBJ2-7; D might be TRBD1 (6 bases). The CDR3 sequence is 15 residues long. The ends were cut back, 6 bases at V and 1 base at J, with 16 bases in the middle. The germline CDR1 and CDR2 sequences are MNHEY and SVGAGI. CDR3 coding DNA: TGTGCCAGCAGCCGCCGACAGGACCTATCCTACGAGCAGTACTTC. This sequence encodes CASSRRQDLSYEQYF.